The clone carrying this T cell receptor beta chain occurred many times. This sample is part of a study of kidney transplant recipient with SARS-CoV-2 infection. Trimming shortened V by 4 bases and J by 0 bases, and 7 bases separated the two germline ends. CDR1 MGHDK and CDR2 SYGVNS come from the germline V gene. This CDR3 comprises 14 residues. From the reads, TCRdb called clonotypes with MiXCR, one entry per CDR3 protein. Altogether under 300,000 distinct CDR3 sequences are present, about 30% being singletons, with the ten largest covering under 7.5%. The sequencing here drew on a blood sample, taken at baseline and between days 110 and 120 from a kidney transplant recipient. The source is a male patient between 25 and 39 years old who had COVID-19 and was a kidney transplant recipient. The T cells may come from the graft donor. This chain links TRBV25-1 with TRBJ1-3; D is unresolved. The CDR3 sequence: CASSARYSGNTIYF. In DNA form, the CDR3 reads TGTGCCAGCAGTGCTCGCTACTCTGGAAACACCATATATTTT. The variable domain in full, completed from reference TRBV25-1 and TRBJ1-3, reads EADIYQTPRYLVIGTGKKITLECSQTMGHDKMYWYQQDPGMELHLIHYSYGVNSTEKGDLSSESTVSRIRTEHFPLTLESARPSHTSQYLCASSARYSGNTIYFGEGSWLTVV.